Each of the 14 T cell receptor beta chains below was sequenced from the same sample in a study of blood T cells in healthy people across ages. It was with a sample-barcoded 5' primer and a J-beta primer mix that a second PCR of roughly 6 to 12 cycles was run. Using its own MiXCR run on the 5' RACE reads, TCRdb lists one record per CDR3 protein. The table includes about 1.8 million distinct CDR3 sequences, about 50% detected once. The specimen was blood. The source is a woman aged 40 to 55 in good health.

As for this clonotype: The junction differs from germline at one of its ends, possibly a read error. The chain combines TRBV6-2 or TRBV6-3 with TRBJ2-1; 10 nucleotides match TRBD2. Looked up from germline, CDR1 is MNHEY and CDR2 is SVGEGT. This CDR3 has 14 residues. The CDR3 nucleotides read TGTGCCAGTAAACTAGCGGGGACCTACAGTGAGCAGTTCTTC. Its protein is CASKLAGTYSEQFF.

This clonotype was counted only a few times. At one boundary the junction diverges from the germline segment, which might be a read error. The CDR3: CASSEGNYEQYF. Written as DNA, the CDR3 is TGTGCCAGCAGCGAAGGCAACTACGAGCAGTACTTC. The V call is TRBV2, the J call TRBJ2-7, with unresolved D. This CDR3 spans 12 amino acids. Per germline, CDR1 SNHLY and CDR2 FYNNEI.

There are a few counts of this clonotype. The chain is built from TRBV4-3 and TRBJ2-7; D ambiguous. The CDR3 contains 18 residues. Trimming took off 0 bases at V and 2 bases at J, with 20 bases between the two ends. CDR1 is LGHNA, CDR2 YSLEER, per germline. The CDR3 region has the DNA TGCGCCAGCAGCCAAGATCAAGGTGGGCAGGAAATCGCCTACGAGCAGTACTTC. Translation: CASSQDQGGQEIAYEQYF.

V usage is TRBV27 and J usage is TRBJ2-3, with 10 bases identical to TRBD2. The CDR3 spans 17 residues. Losses at the gene ends were 2 bases for V and 0 bases for J; bases not matched to a gene: 5. Germline V gives CDR1 MNHEY, CDR2 SMNVEV (reference sequence). The CDR3 is CASSLPAGGSSTDTQYF. The CDR3 DNA is TGTGCCAGCAGTTTACCAGCGGGGGGGTCTAGCACAGATACGCAGTATTTT.

The rearrangement links TRBV27 to TRBJ2-4; 8 nucleotides match TRBD2. TRBJ2-7 explains the end of the DNA better; the J call may be wrong. The CDR3 covers 14 residues. Germline CDR1 reads MNHEY; CDR2 reads SMNVEV (reference sequence). CDR3 DNA: TGTGCCAGCAGTGTGGCAGCGGGGGTCTACGAGCAGTACTTC. Its translation: CASSVAAGVYEQYF.

The chain has TRBV3-1 and TRBJ2-7, with D tentatively TRBD1 or TRBD2 (6 bases each). The CDR3 extends over 14 amino acids. Germline V gene data show CDR1 as LGHDT and CDR2 as YNNKEL (reference sequence). Trimming shortened V by 3 bases and J by 3 bases, and 12 bases separated the two germline ends. The CDR3 DNA sequence: TGTGCCAGCAGCCAGATGGGGGGCGTCTACGAGCAGTACTTC. Its translation: CASSQMGGVYEQYF.

This clonotype was recorded once. This chain links TRBV5-1 with TRBJ2-5, with a possible D match to TRBD1 (5 bases). V lost 1 base to trimming and J lost 5 bases, with 12 bases between them. The CDR3 length is 14 residues. Germline CDR1 and CDR2: SGHRS and YFSETQ. The CDR3 loop is CASSLLPQGETQYF. For the CDR3, the DNA is TGCGCCAGCAGCTTGTTACCCCAGGGTGAGACCCAGTACTTC.

This clonotype was counted a few times. The rearrangement joins TRBV20-1 to TRBJ2-5; 9 bases map to TRBD1. The DNA end is more similar to TRBJ2-7, so the J call may be wrong. The germline CDR1 and CDR2 sequences are DFQATT and SNEGSKA (reference sequence). The CDR3 sequence is 12 residues long. The CDR3 sequence is CSGPGQGNEQYF. The CDR3 region has the DNA TGCAGTGGACCGGGACAGGGTAACGAGCAGTACTTC.

The table lists this clonotype with a count of one. This chain connects TRBV28 to TRBJ2-1; D is unclear. V was shortened by 8 bases and J by 0 bases, with 8 bases between the two germline ends. CDR1 MDHEN and CDR2 SYDVKM come from the germline V gene. This CDR3 is 13 amino acids long. The chain's CDR3 is CASDKSSYNEQFF. DNA for the CDR3: TGTGCCAGCGACAAAAGCTCCTACAATGAGCAGTTCTTC.

The chain carries TRBV7-2 and TRBJ2-1, with 11 nucleotides matching TRBD2. With the DNA end fitting TRBJ2-7 better, the J assignment may be wrong. The germline V gene has CDR1 SGHTA and CDR2 FQGNSA. The CDR3 runs 14 residues. The CDR3 DNA reads TGTGCCAGCACCTATAGCGGGGGGGCGGATGAGCAGTACTTC. Translating gives CASTYSGGADEQYF.

This clonotype was observed a few times. The CDR3 is CASTRGLAGGSSYNEQFF. In nucleotides, the CDR3 is TGTGCCAGCACCAGAGGACTAGCGGGGGGGAGCTCCTACAATGAGCAGTTCTTC. J is TRBJ2-1 and V is TRBV6-2 or TRBV6-3; TRBD2 agrees at 15 bases. From germline, CDR1 is MNHEY and CDR2 SVGEGT. Trimming removed 7 bases from V and 0 bases from J; junction bases left unmatched: 7. This CDR3 has 18 amino acids.

The chain carries TRBV6-2 or TRBV6-3 and TRBJ1-2, with D possibly matching TRBD1 (6 bases). V was pared by 5 bases and J by 4 bases, with 20 bases between. The length of the CDR3 is 16 residues. Germline V gene data show CDR1 as MNHEY and CDR2 as SVGEGT. CDR3 coding DNA: TGTGCCAGCAGTGATCCCGGGGCAGGGGAGACCTATGGCTACACCTTC. It codes for CASSDPGAGETYGYTF.

The rearrangement joins TRBV7-9 to TRBJ1-1, with 9 bases matching TRBD1. After removal of 1 base from V and 8 bases from J, the junction contained 5 bases not matched to a gene. This CDR3 is 14 amino acids long. The V gene's germline CDR1 is SEHNR and CDR2 FQNEAQ (reference sequence). CDR3 region: CASSLGVGQGEAFF. In DNA, the CDR3 is TGTGCCAGCAGCTTAGGAGTGGGACAGGGAGAAGCTTTCTTT.

The J gene is TRBJ2-1, the V gene TRBV29-1; D might be TRBD1 (5 bases). The germline V gene encodes CDR1 SQVTM and CDR2 ANQGSEA. The CDR3 is made up of 14 amino acids. V lost 3 bases, J lost 0 bases, and 9 bases lay in between. CDR3 in amino acids: CSVEGLSSYNEQFF. CDR3 bases: TGCAGCGTTGAGGGGCTAAGCTCCTACAATGAGCAGTTCTTC.